The 21 T cell receptor beta chains presented below share a single source sample, sequenced in a study of radiotherapy plus CTLA-4 blockade in lung cancer. Assay: immunoSEQ multiplex PCR; the TCRdb copy retains only in-frame clones and omits some. This sample has 35,000 to 55,000 clones, with approximately 77% found just once. Specimen: peripheral blood, collected from a patient treated with radiotherapy plus ipilimumab. Every receptor here comes from a human donor with non-small cell lung cancer whose response to radiotherapy plus ipilimumab could not be evaluated.

This sequence joins TRBV28 and TRBJ2-7; 8 nucleotides match TRBD1. The CDR3 length is 15 residues. From germline, CDR1 is MDHEN and CDR2 SYDVKM. The ends lost 6 bases at V and 3 bases at J; junction bases unmatched: 10. CDR3 coding DNA: TGTGCCAGCAGATCGACAGGGGCCAACCTCTACGAGCAGTACTTC. Translation: CASRSTGANLYEQYF.

This CDR3 is CASSLQGVFFYEQYF. CDR3 sequence (DNA): TGTGCCAGCAGTCTACAGGGGGTTTTTTTCTACGAGCAGTACTTC. The V gene is TRBV28, the J gene TRBJ2-7, with 8 positions matching TRBD1. CDR3 length: 15 amino acids. J lost 3 bases, V lost 5 bases, and 9 bases had no gene match. The germline gives CDR1 MDHEN, CDR2 SYDVKM.

The V call is TRBV7-2, the J call TRBJ2-7; 9 bases match TRBD1. V gave up 5 bases and J gave up 0 bases; unmatched junction bases: 5. Germline V gene sequence: CDR1 SGHTA, CDR2 FQGNSA. The CDR3 has 15 amino acids. The CDR3: CASSRTGGTSYEQYF. Here the CDR3 DNA reads TGTGCCAGCAGCCGAACAGGGGGCACCTCCTACGAGCAGTACTTC.

This sequence joins TRBV6-4 and TRBJ2-3; perhaps TRBD2 as D (5 bases). The CDR3 has 14 residues. Looked up from germline, CDR1 is MRHNA and CDR2 is SNTAGT. V was cut by 4 bases and J by 2 bases, with 10 bases left in between. CDR3 residues: CASSATSSTDTQYF. The CDR3 coding sequence is TGTGCCAGCAGTGCCACTAGTTCCACAGATACGCAGTATTTT.

This chain connects TRBV29-1 to TRBJ2-1, with 10 bases fitting TRBD2. J was trimmed by 2 bases and V by 1 base; bases with no gene match: 8. The CDR3 has 17 residues. The germline V gene encodes CDR1 SQVTM and CDR2 ANQGSEA. This chain's CDR3 is CSVEVNLAGGAYNEQFF. DNA of the CDR3: TGCAGCGTTGAAGTGAACTTAGCGGGAGGTGCCTACAATGAGCAGTTCTTC.

This clone was seen a few times. The chain has TRBV7-2 and TRBJ2-7; 10 nucleotides match TRBD1. The CDR3 is 13 amino acids. Germline V gene data show CDR1 as SGHTA and CDR2 as FQGNSA. With 3 bases clipped from V and 11 bases from J, the junction kept 7 bases outside the gene matches. CDR3 protein: CASSFDRGRIEYF. In DNA form, the CDR3 reads TGTGCCAGCAGCTTTGACAGGGGGCGAATAGAGTACTTC.

The CDR3 here is CSVERAFETFF. CDR3 coding DNA: TGCAGCGTTGAACGCGCCTTTGAGACTTTCTTT. The V and J genes are TRBV29-1 and TRBJ1-1; unclear D gene. CDR3 length equals 11 residues. Germline lookup yields CDR1 SQVTM and CDR2 ANQGSEA. With 2 bases removed from V and 12 bases from J, the gap between germline ends came to 13 bases.

The CDR3 sequence is CASRLRRGSGEYGYTF. In DNA form, the CDR3 reads TGTGCCAGTAGACTCCGGAGGGGGAGCGGGGAGTATGGCTACACCTTC. The J gene is TRBJ1-2, the V gene TRBV19, with D perhaps matching TRBD1 (6 bases). Germline loops: CDR1 LNHDA, CDR2 SQIVND (reference sequence). Trimming pared 6 bases from V and 5 bases from J, leaving 22 bases between. The CDR3 has 16 residues.

This clone was picked up a small number of times. The chain recombines TRBV19 with TRBJ1-1; no firm D call. The CDR3 is 13 amino acids. V was pared by 5 bases and J by 1 base, with 8 bases between. Germline CDR1 LNHDA, CDR2 SQIVND (reference sequence). Here the CDR3 reads CASSLTGNTEAFF. CDR3 nucleotide sequence: TGTGCCAGTAGTCTAACGGGGAACACTGAAGCTTTCTTT.

The chain uses TRBV9 and TRBJ2-7; 8 bases fit TRBD2. With 0 bases clipped from V and 3 bases from J, the junction kept 2 bases outside the gene matches. The CDR3 loop spans 14 amino acids. Germline V CDR1 and CDR2: SGDLS, YYNGEE. In nucleotides, the CDR3 is TGTGCCAGCAGCGTAGCAGCGGGGGTCTACGAGCAGTACTTC. Translating it yields CASSVAAGVYEQYF.

The chain recombines TRBV4-1 with TRBJ1-2; TRBD1 matches at 9 bases. The CDR3 is 18 amino acids. Trimming cost V 0 bases and J 0 bases; bases outside gene matches: 8. Per the germline V gene, CDR1 is MGHRA and CDR2 is YSYEKL. The CDR3 region has the DNA TGCGCCAGCAGCCAAGATCAGAGGACAGGGGTTACTAACTATGGCTACACCTTC. Translated: CASSQDQRTGVTNYGYTF.

As concerns this clone: The identical CDR3 is also encoded by other nucleotide sequences in the sample. CDR3 in amino acids: CASSQEGQGTDTQYF. CDR3 DNA: TGCGCCAGCAGCCAAGAAGGACAGGGCACAGATACGCAGTATTTT. The V gene is TRBV4-3, the J gene TRBJ2-3; TRBD1 agrees at 7 bases. V trimming: 0 bases; J trimming: 1 base; junction bases outside the gene matches: 1. Germline V CDR1 and CDR2: LGHNA, YSLEER. The CDR3 has 15 amino acids.

J is TRBJ1-4 and V is TRBV5-4; 7 bases match TRBD1. The CDR3 sequence is 16 residues long. V was pared by 4 bases and J by 0 bases, with 6 bases of the junction left unmatched. CDR1 is SGHNT, CDR2 YYREEE, per germline (reference sequence). DNA of the CDR3: TGTGCCAGCAGCCCAGGGACAGTTGCAACTAATGAAAAACTGTTTTTT. This sequence encodes CASSPGTVATNEKLFF.

V is TRBV4-2 and J is TRBJ2-7; 8 bases agree with TRBD2. CDR1 LGHNA and CDR2 YNFKEQ come from the germline V gene. V lost 0 bases to trimming and J lost 1 base; unmatched junction nucleotides: 5. This CDR3 has 16 residues. This CDR3 reads CASSQEAGLGSYEQYF. The CDR3 nucleotides read TGTGCCAGCAGCCAAGAGGCGGGACTAGGTTCCTACGAGCAGTACTTC.

The rearrangement uses TRBV2 and TRBJ2-4, with 9 bases that match TRBD2. CDR1 and CDR2 (germline): SNHLY, FYNNEI. This CDR3 is built from 17 residues. Losses at the gene ends were 8 bases for V and 0 bases for J; bases not matched to a gene: 11. CDR3 in amino acids: CASWAGGEVLAKNIQYF. For the CDR3, the DNA is TGTGCCAGCTGGGCGGGGGGGGAAGTTCTAGCCAAAAACATTCAGTACTTC. Full variable domain (outside the CDR3, taken from reference TRBV2 and TRBJ2-4): EPEVTQTPSHQVTQMGQEVILRCVPISNHLYFYWYRQILGQKVEFLVSFYNNEISEKSEIFDDQFSVERPDGSNFTLKIRSTKLEDSAMYFCASWAGGEVLAKNIQYFGAGTRLSVL.

The chain employs TRBV5-6 and TRBJ1-1; possibly TRBD1 for D (5 bases). CDR3 length equals 15 residues. V shed 0 bases and J shed 4 bases, with 13 bases lying between them. Germline loops: CDR1 SGHDT, CDR2 YYEEEE. The CDR3 loop reads CASSLAGSGRTEAFF. The CDR3 nucleotides read TGTGCCAGCAGCTTGGCCGGTTCAGGGCGCACTGAAGCTTTCTTT.

This clone appeared a single time. The chain links TRBV28 to TRBJ2-5, with 8 bases matching TRBD2. The CDR3 has 14 amino acids. Losses at the gene ends were 9 bases for V and 5 bases for J; bases not matched to a gene: 11. CDR1 is MDHEN and CDR2 is SYDVKM in the germline V gene. CDR3 sequence reads: CASALTSVGETQYF. CDR3 DNA sequence: TGTGCCAGTGCCTTGACTAGCGTAGGGGAGACCCAGTACTTC.

A single count supports this clone. This chain uses TRBV29-1 with TRBJ1-3, with no clear D. The ends were cut back, 1 base at V and 3 bases at J, with 4 bases in the middle. CDR3 size: 12 residues. Germline CDR1 and CDR2: SQVTM and ANQGSEA. CDR3 protein: CSVEVGGNTIYF. The CDR3 DNA follows: TGCAGCGTTGAAGTCGGTGGAAACACCATATATTTT.

This chain uses TRBV19 with TRBJ2-7; TRBD1 might be the D (6 bases). The CDR3 totals 13 residues. Trimming took 5 bases from V and 3 from J, leaving 11 bases between them. The germline CDR1 and CDR2 sequences are LNHDA and SQIVND (reference sequence). The CDR3 reads CASSHPGDYEQYF. For the CDR3, the DNA is TGTGCCAGTAGTCACCCAGGGGACTACGAGCAGTACTTC.

The chain uses TRBV6-5 and TRBJ2-5; 7 nucleotides agree with TRBD1. After removal of 9 bases from V and 4 bases from J, the junction contained 8 bases not matched to a gene. The germline V gene has CDR1 MNHEY and CDR2 SVGAGI. The CDR3 is 13 amino acids. DNA for the CDR3: TGTGCCAGTAACAGGGGCCCCCGAGAGACCCAGTACTTC. Amino acids: CASNRGPRETQYF.

This chain connects TRBV2 to TRBJ1-2; maybe TRBD1 (5 bases). Germline values: CDR1 SNHLY, CDR2 FYNNEI. This CDR3 comprises 13 residues. V lost 9 bases to trimming and J lost 0 bases, with 11 bases between them. CDR3 nucleotides: TGTGCCAGAAGACAGAACCCTAACTATGGCTACACCTTC. This sequence encodes CARRQNPNYGYTF.